This entry lists 25 T cell receptor beta chains sequenced from one sample in a study of cytomegalovirus exposure and HLA in healthy donors. The table came from immunoSEQ multiplex PCR; TCRdb's copy has only in-frame clones and leaves some out. The sample contains under 100,000 clones, 84% of which appear only once. Sequencing was done on a sample of PBMCs. These receptors were obtained from a woman aged 18-29 years in good health and CMV-seropositive.

The chain links TRBV30 to TRBJ1-2; TRBD1 matches 7 bases. The V and J ends lost 3 bases and 5 bases, in that order; junction bases with no gene match: 6. Looked up from germline, CDR1 is GTSNPN and CDR2 is SVGIG (reference sequence). This CDR3 has 13 amino acids. For the CDR3, the DNA is TGTGCCTGGAGGATAGGGGGCGAATATGGCTACACCTTC. It is translated as CAWRIGGEYGYTF. The full variable domain, completed using reference TRBV30 and TRBJ1-2, is SQTIHQWPATLVQPVGSPLSLECTVEGTSNPNLYWYRQAAGRGLQLLFYSVGIGQISSEVPQNLSASRPQDRQFILSSKKLLLSDSGFYLCAWRIGGEYGYTFGSGTRLTVV.

In its sample, this clone was seen once. V and J are TRBV6-5 and TRBJ2-7; D might be TRBD2 (6 bases). V was clipped by 6 bases and J by 0 bases, with 15 bases between them. Germline CDR1 and CDR2: MNHEY and SVGAGI. This CDR3 is built from 15 residues. The CDR3 loop reads CASRVNAGPSYEQYF. CDR3 bases: TGTGCCAGCAGGGTGAATGCGGGGCCCTCCTACGAGCAGTACTTC.

V is TRBV5-6 and J is TRBJ2-2; TRBD2 matches 7 bases. This CDR3 is 16 amino acids long. V gave up 4 bases and J gave up 4 bases; unmatched junction bases: 10. Germline CDR1 SGHDT, CDR2 YYEEEE. CDR3 coding DNA: TGTGCCAGCAGCATAGGGGCGGGGGTTACCACCGGGGAGCTGTTTTTT. It specifies CASSIGAGVTTGELFF.

The chain employs TRBV13 and TRBJ1-6; the match to TRBD1 covers 8 bases. V dropped 6 bases and J dropped 6; count of bases not matched to a gene: 1. Per the germline V gene, CDR1 is PRHDT and CDR2 is FYEKMQ (reference sequence). The CDR3 is made up of 13 amino acids. The CDR3 DNA reads as TGTGCCAGCAGGGACAGGGTTAATTCACCCCTCCACTTT. Translation: CASRDRVNSPLHF.

The J gene is TRBJ1-4, the V gene TRBV7-7; D is possibly TRBD1 (6 bases). CDR1 is SSHAT, CDR2 FNYEAQ, per germline (reference sequence). The CDR3 extends over 13 amino acids. V was cut by 5 bases and J by 8 bases, with 12 bases left in between. The CDR3 loop is CASSRQVGEKLFF. The CDR3 nucleotides read TGTGCCAGCAGCAGACAGGTTGGGGAAAAACTGTTTTTT.

This clone was recorded only once. This chain uses TRBV16 with TRBJ2-1; 7 bases align to TRBD2. CDR3 length: 15 amino acids. From germline, CDR1 is KGHSY and CDR2 FQNENV. V was clipped by 0 bases and J by 2 bases; unmatched bases: 1. This CDR3 reads CASSQSGGTYNEQFF. As DNA, the CDR3 is TGTGCCAGCAGCCAATCCGGGGGGACCTACAATGAGCAGTTCTTC.

This clone was counted a single time. This chain connects TRBV28 to TRBJ2-2; 10 nucleotides line up with TRBD2. The J segment lost 7 bases and the V segment lost 4 bases, leaving 9 bases of the junction unmatched. Germline CDR1 reads MDHEN; CDR2 reads SYDVKM. The CDR3 extends over 16 amino acids. The DNA for the CDR3 is TGTGCCAGCAGTTCCTTGGGACTAGCGACGTACGGGGAGCTGTTTTTT. This encodes CASSSLGLATYGELFF.

V is TRBV29-1 and J is TRBJ2-5; D may be TRBD1 (5 bases). Germline-derived CDR1 and CDR2 are SQVTM and ANQGSEA. This CDR3 has 10 amino acids. Trimming removed 5 bases from V and 4 bases from J, with 5 bases in between. CDR3 amino acids: CSVRGETQYF. The CDR3 nucleotides are TGCAGCGTTAGGGGAGAGACCCAGTACTTC.

This chain uses TRBV6-5 with TRBJ1-1; D is unclear. CDR1 and CDR2 (germline): MNHEY, SVGAGI. The CDR3 is 15 amino acids. Trimming removed 0 bases at V and 2 bases at J, with 10 bases between. CDR3 in amino acids: CASSYSIRSNTEAFF. The CDR3 region has the DNA TGTGCCAGCAGTTACTCAATTCGGAGTAACACTGAAGCTTTCTTT.

The chain is built from TRBV5-1 and TRBJ1-1; TRBD1 is a possible D gene (6 bases). The germline V gene encodes CDR1 SGHRS and CDR2 YFSETQ. Trimming took off 0 bases at V and 0 bases at J, with 15 bases between the two ends. This CDR3 has 17 residues. The CDR3 loop is CASSLGPAGDLNTEAFF. The CDR3 region has the DNA TGCGCCAGCAGCTTGGGACCCGCAGGGGATTTGAACACTGAAGCTTTCTTT.

CDR3 in DNA: TGTGCCAGCAGCCCCAGACAGGGGGGTAGAACAGATACGCAGTATTTT. Encoded protein: CASSPRQGGRTDTQYF. V is TRBV11-1 and J is TRBJ2-3; 9 bases map to TRBD1. The CDR3 has 16 residues. J lost 3 bases, V lost 5 bases, and 9 bases had no gene match. Germline-derived CDR1 and CDR2 are SGHAT and FQDESV (reference sequence).

The chain combines TRBV18 with TRBJ2-1; tentative D call: TRBD2 (5 bases). The CDR3 is 17 amino acids. Germline assignment: CDR1 KGHSH and CDR2 LQKENI. V was trimmed by 0 bases and J by 0 bases, leaving 12 bases between them. This CDR3 is CASSPPEGGSSYNEQFF. In DNA, the CDR3 is TGTGCCAGCTCACCACCTGAGGGTGGGAGCTCCTACAATGAGCAGTTCTTC.

This clone was detected once. V is TRBV7-9 and J is TRBJ1-2; weak D call: TRBD1 (6 bases). The CDR3 loop spans 14 amino acids. Between the trimmed V and J ends, which lost 4 bases and 6 bases, there was a span of 15 bases. Per the germline V gene, CDR1 is SEHNR and CDR2 is FQNEAQ (reference sequence). For the CDR3, the DNA is TGTGCCAGCAGCTACCGGGGACAAGAAAATGGCTACACCTTC. This translates into CASSYRGQENGYTF.

The rearrangement uses TRBV4-1 and TRBJ2-1; no clear D gene. Trimming took off 0 bases at V and 6 bases at J, with 9 bases between the two ends. The length of the CDR3 is 14 residues. Germline CDR1 and CDR2: MGHRA and YSYEKL. The CDR3 DNA is TGCGCCAGCAGCCAAGATCGAGAGCCCAATGAGCAGTTCTTC. Amino acid sequence: CASSQDREPNEQFF.

V and J are TRBV28 and TRBJ2-3; TRBD1 agrees at 9 bases. V shed 6 bases, J shed 5 bases, and the junction held 6 bases outside the gene matches. CDR1 is MDHEN, CDR2 SYDVKM, per germline. The CDR3 has 14 residues. DNA of the CDR3: TGTGCCAGCAGCCCGTCGGACAGGGGAGATACGCAGTATTTT. Protein sequence: CASSPSDRGDTQYF.

This CDR3 reads CASTPPGQGTTWSSYEQYF. The CDR3 DNA reads as TGTGCCAGCACCCCCCCCGGACAGGGGACCACTTGGAGCTCCTACGAGCAGTACTTC. This chain links TRBV28 with TRBJ2-7, with 9 bases matching TRBD1. V dropped 7 bases and J dropped 0; count of bases not matched to a gene: 19. Per the germline V gene, CDR1 is MDHEN and CDR2 is SYDVKM. The CDR3 runs to 19 residues.

The rearrangement joins TRBV4-3 to TRBJ2-3, with D possibly matching TRBD2 (6 bases). Germline V gene data show CDR1 as LGHNA and CDR2 as YSLEER. V gave up 6 bases and J gave up 5 bases, with 18 bases separating them. CDR3 length: 15 amino acids. The CDR3 DNA reads TGCGCCAGCAGGCTAGGGCGGGGAGGAGAAGATACGCAGTATTTT. Translated: CASRLGRGGEDTQYF.

The chain recombines TRBV5-1 with TRBJ1-4, with D unresolved. Trimming shortened V by 4 bases and J by 4 bases, and 8 bases separated the two germline ends. This CDR3 spans 13 amino acids. Germline V CDR1 and CDR2: SGHRS, YFSETQ. The DNA of the CDR3 is TGCGCCAGCAGCGAGAACAGTAATGAAAAACTGTTTTTT. Protein product: CASSENSNEKLFF.

The chain recombines TRBV11-2 with TRBJ1-1; no definite D call. CDR3 size: 13 residues. The V gene's germline CDR1 is SGHAT and CDR2 FQNNGV. V shed 5 bases and J shed 2 bases, with 9 bases lying between them. This CDR3 reads CASSGLKNTEAFF. The CDR3, as DNA: TGTGCCAGCAGCGGCCTCAAAAACACTGAAGCTTTCTTT.

CDR3 sequence reads: CASSELAGGPYEQYF. As DNA, the CDR3 is TGTGCCAGCAGTGAACTAGCGGGGGGTCCCTACGAGCAGTACTTC. This chain uses TRBV2 with TRBJ2-7; 11 bases align to TRBD2. Trimming removed 2 bases from V and 2 bases from J; junction bases left unmatched: 2. The germline V gene encodes CDR1 SNHLY and CDR2 FYNNEI. This CDR3 contains 15 residues. The whole variable domain, filled in from reference TRBV2 and TRBJ2-7, reads EPEVTQTPSHQVTQMGQEVILRCVPISNHLYFYWYRQILGQKVEFLVSFYNNEISEKSEIFDDQFSVERPDGSNFTLKIRSTKLEDSAMYFCASSELAGGPYEQYFGPGTRLTVT.

The chain uses TRBV6-5 and TRBJ2-7; D is undetermined. CDR3 size: 13 residues. In germline, CDR1 is MNHEY, CDR2 SVGAGI. Trimming removed 0 bases from V and 4 bases from J, with 7 bases in between. The CDR3 nucleotides are TGTGCCAGCAGTTACTCGCTGCGGTACGAGCAGTACTTC. Translation gives CASSYSLRYEQYF.

The sample holds a few counts of this clone. This chain uses TRBV6-5 with TRBJ1-1; D gene ambiguous. The CDR3 has 12 residues. The germline V and J ends were trimmed by 3 bases and 12 bases, with 14 bases remaining between them. The germline V gene encodes CDR1 MNHEY and CDR2 SVGAGI. The CDR3 DNA follows: TGTGCCAGCAGTTATGGTAACGGAGAGCCTTTCTTT. Amino acid sequence: CASSYGNGEPFF.

The chain joins TRBV11-2 to TRBJ1-1; TRBD1 is a possible D gene (6 bases). The CDR3 runs to 16 residues. The V end was cut by 5 bases, the J end by 4 bases, with 20 bases between. The germline V gene has CDR1 SGHAT and CDR2 FQNNGV. This CDR3 reads CASSTGQSRLITEAFF. In nucleotides, the CDR3 is TGTGCCAGCAGCACCGGACAGTCGCGCCTAATCACTGAAGCTTTCTTT.

The chain couples TRBV6-5 to TRBJ2-7; D remains ambiguous. This CDR3 is 15 amino acids long. From germline, CDR1 is MNHEY and CDR2 SVGAGI. Trimming cost V 2 bases and J 0 bases, with 11 bases left between them. In nucleotides, the CDR3 is TGTGCCAGCAGTTACGTCGGCAGGTACTCCTACGAGCAGTACTTC. The encoded protein is CASSYVGRYSYEQYF.

V is TRBV18 and J is TRBJ1-6, with D maybe TRBD1 (6 bases). Germline CDR1 reads KGHSH; CDR2 reads LQKENI. V lost 6 bases and J 6 bases, leaving 9 bases between the germline ends. The CDR3 length is 13 residues. CDR3 in DNA: TGTGCCAGCTCCGAGGACAGTAATTCACCCCTCCACTTT. Translation: CASSEDSNSPLHF. The full variable domain, rest sourced from reference TRBV18 and TRBJ1-6, is NAGVMQNPRHLVRRRGQEARLRCSPMKGHSHVYWYRQLPEEGLKFMVYLQKENIIDESGMPKERFSAEFPKEGPSILRIQQVVRGDSAAYFCASSEDSNSPLHFGNGTRLTVT.